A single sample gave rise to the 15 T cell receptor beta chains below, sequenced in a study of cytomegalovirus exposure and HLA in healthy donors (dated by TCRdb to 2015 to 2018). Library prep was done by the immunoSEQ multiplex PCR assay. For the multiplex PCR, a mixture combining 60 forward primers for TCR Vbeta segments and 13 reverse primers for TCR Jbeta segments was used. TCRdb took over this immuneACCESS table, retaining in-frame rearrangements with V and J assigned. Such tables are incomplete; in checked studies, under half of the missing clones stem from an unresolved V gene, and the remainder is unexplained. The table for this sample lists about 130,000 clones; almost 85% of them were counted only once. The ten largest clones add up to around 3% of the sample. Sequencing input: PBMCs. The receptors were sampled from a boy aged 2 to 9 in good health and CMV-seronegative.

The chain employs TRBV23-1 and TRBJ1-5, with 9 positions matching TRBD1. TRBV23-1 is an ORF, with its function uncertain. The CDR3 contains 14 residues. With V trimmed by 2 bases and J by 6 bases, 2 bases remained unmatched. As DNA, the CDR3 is TGCGCCAGCAGTCAAAGACAGGGGGTTCAGCCCCAGCATTTT. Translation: CASSQRQGVQPQHF.

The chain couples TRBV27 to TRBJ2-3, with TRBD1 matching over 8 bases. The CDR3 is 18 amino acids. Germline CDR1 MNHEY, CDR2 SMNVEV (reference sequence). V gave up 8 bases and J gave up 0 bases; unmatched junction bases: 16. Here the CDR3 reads CASSPRGQAISSTDTQYF. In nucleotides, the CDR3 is TGTGCCAGCTCCCCTCGGGGACAGGCCATCTCTAGCACAGATACGCAGTATTTT.

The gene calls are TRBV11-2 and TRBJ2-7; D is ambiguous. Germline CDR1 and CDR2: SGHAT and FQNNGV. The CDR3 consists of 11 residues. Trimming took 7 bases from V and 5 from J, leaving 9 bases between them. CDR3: CASTQNHEQYF. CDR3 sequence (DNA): TGTGCCAGCACCCAGAACCACGAGCAGTACTTC.

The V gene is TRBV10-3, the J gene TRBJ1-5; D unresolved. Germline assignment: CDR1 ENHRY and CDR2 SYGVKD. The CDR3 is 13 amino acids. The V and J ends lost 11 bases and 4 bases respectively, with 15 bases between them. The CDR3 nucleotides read TGTGCCTCATCGGCGGCAGCTAATCAGCCCCAGCATTTT. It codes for CASSAAANQPQHF.

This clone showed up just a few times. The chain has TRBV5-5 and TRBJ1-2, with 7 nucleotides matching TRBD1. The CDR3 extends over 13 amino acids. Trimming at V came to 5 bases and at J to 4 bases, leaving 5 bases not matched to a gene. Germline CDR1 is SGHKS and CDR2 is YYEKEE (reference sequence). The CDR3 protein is CASRSGQSYGYTF. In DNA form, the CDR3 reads TGTGCCAGCAGATCGGGACAGTCCTATGGCTACACCTTC.

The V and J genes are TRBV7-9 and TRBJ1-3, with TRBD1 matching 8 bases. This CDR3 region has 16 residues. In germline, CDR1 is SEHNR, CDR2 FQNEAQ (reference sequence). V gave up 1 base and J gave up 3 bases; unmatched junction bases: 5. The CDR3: CASSLGTGSGGNTIYF. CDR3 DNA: TGTGCCAGCAGCTTAGGGACAGGGTCTGGTGGAAACACCATATATTTT. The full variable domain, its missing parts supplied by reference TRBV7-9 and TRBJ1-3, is DTGVSQNPRHKITKRGQNVTFRCDPISEHNRLYWYRQTLGQGPEFLTYFQNEAQLEKSRLLSDRFSAERPKGSFSTLEIQRTEQGDSAMYLCASSLGTGSGGNTIYFGEGSWLTVV.

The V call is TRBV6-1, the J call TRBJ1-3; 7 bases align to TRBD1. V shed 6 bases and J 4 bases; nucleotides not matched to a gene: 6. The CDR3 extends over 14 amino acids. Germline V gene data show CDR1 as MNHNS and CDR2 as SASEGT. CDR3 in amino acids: CASSLGTVGNTIYF. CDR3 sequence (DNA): TGTGCCAGCAGCCTGGGGACAGTAGGAAACACCATATATTTT.

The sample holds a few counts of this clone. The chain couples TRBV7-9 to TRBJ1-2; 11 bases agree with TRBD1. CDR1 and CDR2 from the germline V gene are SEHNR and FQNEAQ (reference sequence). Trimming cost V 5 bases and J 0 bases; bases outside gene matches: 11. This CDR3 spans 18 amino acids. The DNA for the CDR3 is TGTGCCAGCAGCCACCGGACAGGGGGCGTCAGGCCTAACTATGGCTACACCTTC. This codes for CASSHRTGGVRPNYGYTF.

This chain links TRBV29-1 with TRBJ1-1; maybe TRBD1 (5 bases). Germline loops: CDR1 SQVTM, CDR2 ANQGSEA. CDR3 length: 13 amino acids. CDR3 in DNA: TGCACCACAAGGGGCTTGACGAACACTGAAGCTTTCTTT. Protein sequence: CTTRGLTNTEAFF.

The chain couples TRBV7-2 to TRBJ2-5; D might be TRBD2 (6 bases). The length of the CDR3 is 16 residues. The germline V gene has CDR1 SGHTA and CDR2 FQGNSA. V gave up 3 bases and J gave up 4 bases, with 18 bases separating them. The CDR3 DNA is TGTGCCAGCAGCTTTCAGCCCCTGGACGGGGGAGAGACCCAGTACTTC. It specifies CASSFQPLDGGETQYF.

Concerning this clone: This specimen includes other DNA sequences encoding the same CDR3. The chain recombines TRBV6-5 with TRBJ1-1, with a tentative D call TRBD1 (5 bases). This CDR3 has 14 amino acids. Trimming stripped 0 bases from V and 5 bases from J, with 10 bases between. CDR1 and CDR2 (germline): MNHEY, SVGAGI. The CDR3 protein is CASSYSGRGTEAFF. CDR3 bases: TGTGCCAGCAGTTACTCGGGGCGGGGAACTGAAGCTTTCTTT.

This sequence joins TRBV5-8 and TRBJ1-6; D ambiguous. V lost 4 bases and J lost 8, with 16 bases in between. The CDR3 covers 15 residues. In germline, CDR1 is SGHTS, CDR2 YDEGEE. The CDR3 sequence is CASSPTGSPYSPLHF. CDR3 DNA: TGTGCCAGCAGCCCCACGGGATCCCCATATTCACCCCTCCACTTT.

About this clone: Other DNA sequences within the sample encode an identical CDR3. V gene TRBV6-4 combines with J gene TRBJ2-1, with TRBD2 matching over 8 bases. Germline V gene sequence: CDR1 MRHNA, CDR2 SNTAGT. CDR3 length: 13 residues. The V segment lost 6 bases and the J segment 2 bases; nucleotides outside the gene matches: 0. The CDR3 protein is CASSGGAYNEQFF. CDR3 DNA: TGTGCCAGCAGCGGGGGGGCCTACAATGAGCAGTTCTTC.

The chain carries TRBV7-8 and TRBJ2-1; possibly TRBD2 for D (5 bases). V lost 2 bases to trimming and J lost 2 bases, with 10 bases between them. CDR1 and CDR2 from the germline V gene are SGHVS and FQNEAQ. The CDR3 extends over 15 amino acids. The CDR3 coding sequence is TGTGCCAGCAGCTTATCCCCCGGGGCCTACAATGAGCAGTTCTTC. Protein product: CASSLSPGAYNEQFF.

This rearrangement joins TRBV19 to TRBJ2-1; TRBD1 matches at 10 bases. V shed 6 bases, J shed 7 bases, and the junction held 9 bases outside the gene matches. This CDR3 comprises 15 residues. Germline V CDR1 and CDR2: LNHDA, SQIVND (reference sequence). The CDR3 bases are TGTGCCAGTAGGGACCGGGACAGGGGATCGAATGAGCAGTTCTTC. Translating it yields CASRDRDRGSNEQFF.